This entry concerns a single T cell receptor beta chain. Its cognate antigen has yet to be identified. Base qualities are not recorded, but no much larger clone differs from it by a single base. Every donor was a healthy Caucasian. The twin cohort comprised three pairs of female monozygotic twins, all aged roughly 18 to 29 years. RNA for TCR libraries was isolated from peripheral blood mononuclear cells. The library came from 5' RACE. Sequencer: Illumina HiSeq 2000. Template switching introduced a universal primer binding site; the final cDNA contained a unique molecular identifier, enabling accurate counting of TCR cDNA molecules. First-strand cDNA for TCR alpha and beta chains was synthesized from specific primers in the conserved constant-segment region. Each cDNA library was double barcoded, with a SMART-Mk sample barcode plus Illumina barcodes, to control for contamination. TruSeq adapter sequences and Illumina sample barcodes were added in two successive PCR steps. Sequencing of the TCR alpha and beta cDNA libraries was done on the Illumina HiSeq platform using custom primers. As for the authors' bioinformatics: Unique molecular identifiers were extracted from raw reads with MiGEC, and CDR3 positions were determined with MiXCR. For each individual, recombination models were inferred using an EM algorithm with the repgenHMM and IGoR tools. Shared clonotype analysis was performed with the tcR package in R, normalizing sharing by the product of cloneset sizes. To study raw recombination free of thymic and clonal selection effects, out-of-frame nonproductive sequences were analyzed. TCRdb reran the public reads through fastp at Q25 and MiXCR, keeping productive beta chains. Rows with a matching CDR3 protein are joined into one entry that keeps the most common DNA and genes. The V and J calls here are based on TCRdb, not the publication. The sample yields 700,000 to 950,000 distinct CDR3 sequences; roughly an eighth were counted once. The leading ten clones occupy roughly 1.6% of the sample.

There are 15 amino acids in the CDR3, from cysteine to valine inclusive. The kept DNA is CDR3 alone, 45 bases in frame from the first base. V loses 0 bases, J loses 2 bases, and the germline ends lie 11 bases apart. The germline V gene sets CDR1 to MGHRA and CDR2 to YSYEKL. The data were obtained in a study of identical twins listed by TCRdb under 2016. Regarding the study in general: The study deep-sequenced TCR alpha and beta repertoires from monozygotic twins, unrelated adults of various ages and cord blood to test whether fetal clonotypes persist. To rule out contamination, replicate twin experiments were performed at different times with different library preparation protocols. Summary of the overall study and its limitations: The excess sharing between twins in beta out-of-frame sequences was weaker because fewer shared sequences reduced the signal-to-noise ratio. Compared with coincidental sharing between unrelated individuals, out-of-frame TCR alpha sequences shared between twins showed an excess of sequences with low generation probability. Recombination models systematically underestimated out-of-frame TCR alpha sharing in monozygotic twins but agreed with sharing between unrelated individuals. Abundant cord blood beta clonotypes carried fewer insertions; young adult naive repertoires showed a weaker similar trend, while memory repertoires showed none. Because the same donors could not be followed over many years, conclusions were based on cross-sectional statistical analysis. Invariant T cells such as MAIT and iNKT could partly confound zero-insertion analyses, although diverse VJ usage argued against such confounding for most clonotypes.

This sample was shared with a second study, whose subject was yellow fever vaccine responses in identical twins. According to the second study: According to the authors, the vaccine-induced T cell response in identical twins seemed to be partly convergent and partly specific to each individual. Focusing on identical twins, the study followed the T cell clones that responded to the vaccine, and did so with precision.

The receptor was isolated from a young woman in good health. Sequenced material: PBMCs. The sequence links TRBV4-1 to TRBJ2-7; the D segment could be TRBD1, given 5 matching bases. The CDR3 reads CASSQDDSRTYEQYV. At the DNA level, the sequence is TGCGCCAGCAGCCAAGATGACAGTCGAACCTACGAGCAGTACGTC.